This entry lists 2 T cell receptor beta chains sequenced from one sample in a study of T cell clones after liver transplantation. Method: immunoSEQ multiplex PCR; TCRdb's copy keeps in-frame clones and lacks some. This sample has tens of thousands of clones, with just under 80% found just once. The specimen was CD8+ T cells from blood, collected around 4.5 years after liver transplant. These receptors originate from a human patient who received a liver transplant. A subset of T cells may come from the graft donor.

The chain links TRBV28 to TRBJ2-2; D perhaps matches TRBD1 (6 bases). V was shortened by 6 bases and J by 3 bases, with 11 bases between the two germline ends. Germline lookup yields CDR1 MDHEN and CDR2 SYDVKM. This CDR3 is built from 14 residues. CDR3 nucleotides: TGTGCCAGCAGGCCGACAGGAGACACCGGGGAGCTGTTTTTT. As protein: CASRPTGDTGELFF. The full variable domain, its missing parts supplied by reference TRBV28 and TRBJ2-2, is DVKVTQSSRYLVKRTGEKVFLECVQDMDHENMFWYRQDPGLGLRLIYFSYDVKMKEKGDIPEGYSVSREKKERFSLILESASTNQTSMYLCASRPTGDTGELFFGEGSRLTVL.

The rearrangement uses TRBV28 and TRBJ2-7, with D perhaps given as TRBD1 or TRBD2 (5 bases each). Trimming pared 4 bases from V and 4 bases from J, leaving 20 bases between. CDR1 is MDHEN and CDR2 is SYDVKM in the germline V gene. The CDR3 length is 16 residues. Here the CDR3 reads CASSSAGTPMRYEQYF. CDR3 nucleotides: TGTGCCAGCAGTTCCGCCGGGACCCCAATGAGGTACGAGCAGTACTTC. The whole variable domain, remainder taken from reference TRBV28 and TRBJ2-7, is DVKVTQSSRYLVKRTGEKVFLECVQDMDHENMFWYRQDPGLGLRLIYFSYDVKMKEKGDIPEGYSVSREKKERFSLILESASTNQTSMYLCASSSAGTPMRYEQYFGPGTRLTVT.